The 20 T cell receptor beta chains in this list originate from one sample, sequenced in a study of immune cell composition in non-small cell lung cancer. Libraries were prepared by immunoSEQ multiplex PCR; TCRdb keeps only in-frame clonotypes and omits some of them. Here the sample spans approximately 3,000 clones, 60% to 85% being singletons. Normal lung was taken at the farthest possible site, at least 3 cm from tumour. Sequencing was done on a sample of non-adjacent lung tissue. The receptors derive from a human donor with non-small cell lung cancer.

CDR3 in DNA: TGCGCCAGCAGCCAAGAAACCCCTGGGGCAGATACGCAGTATTTT. This codes for CASSQETPGADTQYF. The chain joins TRBV4-3 to TRBJ2-3; no clear D. CDR1 and CDR2 (germline): LGHNA, YSLEER. The CDR3 extends over 15 amino acids. The germline V and J ends were trimmed by 0 bases and 4 bases, with 11 bases remaining between them.

The chain recombines TRBV27 with TRBJ2-1, with TRBD2 as a possible D gene (6 bases). This CDR3 is built from 16 residues. The V end lost 0 bases, the J end lost 2 bases, and 11 bases lay between the germline ends. CDR1 and CDR2 from the germline V gene are MNHEY and SMNVEV (reference sequence). The CDR3 sequence: CASSLSGTAAYNEQFF. CDR3 DNA: TGTGCCAGCAGTTTATCCGGGACTGCCGCCTACAATGAGCAGTTCTTC.

The chain employs TRBV11-3 and TRBJ2-2, with a weak D call TRBD2 (5 bases). Germline CDR1 reads SGHNT; CDR2 reads YENEEA. V lost 6 bases and J 2 bases, leaving 16 bases between the germline ends. This CDR3 spans 16 amino acids. CDR3: CASSSRADLNTGELFF. The CDR3 DNA sequence: TGTGCCAGCAGTAGCCGAGCGGACTTAAACACCGGGGAGCTGTTTTTT.

The chain uses TRBV6-1 and TRBJ2-7; no reliable D call. Trimming took 11 bases from V and 2 from J, leaving 16 bases between them. Germline V lookup: CDR1 MNHNS, CDR2 SASEGT. The CDR3 is 13 amino acids. The CDR3 region has the DNA TGTGCCCTCAACCCCGGCGGTACCTACGAGCAGTACTTC. Its protein product is CALNPGGTYEQYF.

CDR3 sequence: CASSFMANYGYTF. The CDR3 DNA follows: TGTGCCAGCAGTTTCATGGCTAACTATGGCTACACCTTC. V is TRBV27 and J is TRBJ1-2; D call uncertain. The CDR3 contains 13 residues. The V end was cut by 3 bases, the J end by 0 bases, with 5 bases between. Germline V gives CDR1 MNHEY, CDR2 SMNVEV (reference sequence).

This chain joins TRBV30 and TRBJ2-7, with 8 bases fitting TRBD2. The CDR3 is made up of 17 amino acids. Germline CDR1 reads GTSNPN; CDR2 reads SVGIG (reference sequence). With V trimmed by 0 bases and J by 2 bases, 12 bases remained unmatched. The CDR3 is CAWSVRRSGSPAYEQYF. In nucleotides, the CDR3 is TGTGCCTGGAGTGTACGGAGGAGCGGGAGTCCTGCCTACGAGCAGTACTTC. Variable domain in full (rest from reference TRBV30 and TRBJ2-7): SQTIHQWPATLVQPVGSPLSLECTVEGTSNPNLYWYRQAAGRGLQLLFYSVGIGQISSEVPQNLSASRPQDRQFILSSKKLLLSDSGFYLCAWSVRRSGSPAYEQYFGPGTRLTVT.

The rearrangement uses TRBV19 and TRBJ1-3; no firm D call. V was cut by 7 bases and J by 0 bases, with 16 bases left in between. Germline CDR1 and CDR2: LNHDA and SQIVND (reference sequence). The CDR3 extends over 16 amino acids. The CDR3 reads CASTTRREISGNTIYF. In DNA form, the CDR3 reads TGTGCCAGTACCACCAGACGGGAAATCTCTGGAAACACCATATATTTT.

The sample holds a few counts of this clone. The CDR3 sequence is CASSDGVGTDTQYF. CDR3 sequence (DNA): TGTGCCAGCAGCGACGGGGTTGGGACAGATACGCAGTATTTT. The chain is built from TRBV11-3 and TRBJ2-3; tentatively, D is TRBD2 (5 bases). From germline, CDR1 is SGHNT and CDR2 YENEEA. Trimming shortened V by 5 bases and J by 3 bases, and 12 bases separated the two germline ends. This CDR3 is built from 14 residues.

The chain employs TRBV5-4 and TRBJ2-1; weak D call: TRBD2 (5 bases). The CDR3 spans 12 residues. Per the germline V gene, CDR1 is SGHNT and CDR2 is YYREEE (reference sequence). Trimming left V 4 bases short and J 7 bases short, with 9 bases between. The CDR3 DNA reads TGTGCCAGCAGCGTGGACTCTAATGAGCAGTTCTTC. This translates into CASSVDSNEQFF.

J is TRBJ2-3 and V is TRBV4-1; D gene unclear. The CDR3 loop spans 14 amino acids. From germline, CDR1 is MGHRA and CDR2 YSYEKL. The ends were cut back, 3 bases at V and 5 bases at J, with 12 bases in the middle. CDR3 sequence (DNA): TGCGCCAGCAGCCACGAGCGCCCCGGAGATACGCAGTATTTT. This encodes CASSHERPGDTQYF.

The J gene is TRBJ1-5, the V gene TRBV6-5; D call uncertain. V was pared by 4 bases and J by 2 bases, with 9 bases between. CDR1 is MNHEY, CDR2 SVGAGI, per germline. This CDR3 is 14 amino acids long. The CDR3: CASSFSRGNQPQHF. In nucleotides, the CDR3 is TGTGCCAGCAGTTTCTCAAGGGGCAATCAGCCCCAGCATTTT.

The genes are TRBV20-1 and TRBJ1-6; no clear D gene. This CDR3 is built from 11 residues. CDR1 and CDR2 (germline): DFQATT, SNEGSKA (reference sequence). The ends were cut back, 5 bases at V and 7 bases at J, with 6 bases in the middle. The CDR3, as DNA: TGCAGTGCTGGGGAAAATTCACCCCTCCACTTT. This gives the protein CSAGENSPLHF.

This clone was picked up a small number of times. The chain combines TRBV11-2 with TRBJ2-7; 10 nucleotides align to TRBD2. With V trimmed by 5 bases and J by 2 bases, 3 bases remained unmatched. This CDR3 spans 14 amino acids. Per the germline V gene, CDR1 is SGHAT and CDR2 is FQNNGV. The CDR3 DNA reads as TGTGCCAGCAGCGAAGGACTAGCGGCCTACGAGCAGTACTTC. Protein sequence: CASSEGLAAYEQYF.

This sequence joins TRBV9 and TRBJ2-6; maybe TRBD2 (5 bases). The germline V and J ends were trimmed by 3 bases and 4 bases, with 11 bases remaining between them. The CDR3 is 15 amino acids. In germline, CDR1 is SGDLS, CDR2 YYNGEE. The CDR3: CASSARGAGANVLTF. The CDR3 coding sequence is TGTGCCAGCAGCGCTCGGGGAGCCGGGGCCAACGTCCTGACTTTC. Complete variable domain (other parts from reference TRBV9 and TRBJ2-6): DSGVTQTPKHLITATGQRVTLRCSPRSGDLSVYWYQQSLDQGLQFLIQYYNGEERAKGNILERFSAQQFPDLHSELNLSSLELGDSALYFCASSARGAGANVLTFGAGSRLTVL.

In this sample, this clone turned up a few times. The chain couples TRBV27 to TRBJ1-1; the match to TRBD1 covers 12 bases. The CDR3 loop spans 16 amino acids. The germline CDR1 and CDR2 sequences are MNHEY and SMNVEV (reference sequence). The junction had 12 bases not matched to a gene; V was cut back by 7 bases and J by 6 bases. The CDR3 DNA reads as TGTGCCAGCACTGGGGGGACAGGGGGCCAGGGCCCTGAAGCTTTCTTT. Protein product: CASTGGTGGQGPEAFF.

This clone has just one count. J is TRBJ2-7 and V is TRBV6-1, with D perhaps TRBD1 (6 bases). The CDR3 is made up of 12 amino acids. V lost 5 bases and J lost 12, with 17 bases in between. Germline lookup yields CDR1 MNHNS and CDR2 SASEGT. The CDR3 nucleotides read TGTGCCAGCAGTTTACTCCGGAGACAGGTGTACTTC. The encoded protein is CASSLLRRQVYF.

The chain links TRBV29-1 to TRBJ2-1; unclear D gene. There are 12 residues in the CDR3. Germline V gene sequence: CDR1 SQVTM, CDR2 ANQGSEA. V was clipped by 4 bases and J by 0 bases, with 4 bases between them. CDR3 protein: CSVGSSYNEQFF. The DNA for the CDR3 is TGCAGCGTTGGTTCCTCCTACAATGAGCAGTTCTTC.

CDR3 sequence: CASSPRDSYNSPLHF. CDR3 DNA: TGTGCCAGCAGCCCCAGGGACTCCTATAATTCACCCCTCCACTTT. This chain connects TRBV6-5 to TRBJ1-6, with a possible D match to TRBD1 (5 bases). This CDR3 region has 15 residues. From germline, CDR1 is MNHEY and CDR2 SVGAGI. V was pared by 6 bases and J by 0 bases, with 9 bases between.

The rearrangement joins TRBV5-8 to TRBJ1-5; D gene uncertain. Germline V gene data show CDR1 as SGHTS and CDR2 as YDEGEE. Trimming left V 0 bases short and J 9 bases short, with 10 bases between. This CDR3 region has 13 residues. The CDR3 DNA is TGTGCCAGCAGCTTGGCCGCGTCAGCGCCCCAGCATTTT. Its protein product is CASSLAASAPQHF.

The rearrangement links TRBV25-1 to TRBJ2-3; 10 nucleotides match TRBD2. Losses at the gene ends were 3 bases for V and 5 bases for J; bases not matched to a gene: 5. Germline V gives CDR1 MGHDK, CDR2 SYGVNS. This CDR3 has 15 amino acids. The CDR3 DNA follows: TGTGCCAGCAGTGATCTAGCGGGAGCGGGAGATACGCAGTATTTT. Its protein product is CASSDLAGAGDTQYF.